The 26 T cell receptor beta chains presented below share a single source sample, sequenced in a study of T cell changes during pregnancy in multiple sclerosis. Sequencing was performed with immunoSEQ multiplex PCR; in TCRdb, only in-frame clones are kept and a portion is missing. The table shows roughly 49,000 clones, with around 93% occurring only once. The source material was CD8+ T cells from peripheral blood mononuclear cells, sampled in the first trimester of pregnancy. The receptors shown here come from a female donor with multiple sclerosis, enrolled in a pregnancy study.

The chain joins TRBV13 to TRBJ2-1, with 10 positions matching TRBD2. Germline values: CDR1 PRHDT, CDR2 FYEKMQ (reference sequence). V shed 4 bases and J 3 bases; nucleotides not matched to a gene: 6. The CDR3 sequence is 16 residues long. The CDR3 loop is CASSWAGTSVYNEQFF. In DNA form, the CDR3 reads TGTGCCAGCAGCTGGGCCGGGACTAGCGTCTACAATGAGCAGTTCTTC.

The gene calls are TRBV4-1 and TRBJ2-3; maybe TRBD2 (5 bases). This CDR3 is built from 15 residues. Germline V lookup: CDR1 MGHRA, CDR2 YSYEKL. V gave up 1 base and J gave up 2 bases, with 10 bases separating them. CDR3: CASSQGTGHTDTQYF. The CDR3 coding sequence is TGCGCCAGCAGCCAAGGGACTGGGCACACAGATACGCAGTATTTT.

The chain uses TRBV15 and TRBJ2-1, with D possibly matching TRBD2 (6 bases). Germline V gene lookup returns CDR1 LNHNV and CDR2 YYDKDF (reference sequence). V shed 7 bases and J shed 8 bases, with 21 bases lying between them. CDR3 size: 15 residues. CDR3 bases: TGTGCCACCACTTCGGGAGCTACCAATTGGGATGAGCAGTTCTTC. Its translation: CATTSGATNWDEQFF.

The chain is built from TRBV7-6 and TRBJ2-7, with TRBD2 matching over 11 bases. In germline, CDR1 is SGHVS, CDR2 FNYEAQ. The J segment lost 3 bases and the V segment lost 6 bases, leaving 7 bases of the junction unmatched. This CDR3 has 15 amino acids. The CDR3 loop is CASRTTSGSDYEQYF. The CDR3 DNA follows: TGTGCCAGCAGAACAACTAGCGGGAGCGACTACGAGCAGTACTTC.

In its sample, this clone was seen once. This rearrangement joins TRBV5-1 to TRBJ1-1; 8 nucleotides line up with TRBD1. J was trimmed by 4 bases and V by 0 bases; bases with no gene match: 5. The germline V gene has CDR1 SGHRS and CDR2 YFSETQ. This CDR3 is built from 15 residues. The CDR3 region is CASSLEAGGITEAFF. The CDR3 bases are TGCGCCAGCAGCTTGGAGGCAGGGGGCATCACTGAAGCTTTCTTT.

The chain joins TRBV30 to TRBJ1-1; D possibly corresponds to TRBD1 (5 bases). Trimming cost V 0 bases and J 3 bases, with 8 bases left between them. This CDR3 is built from 13 residues. Per germline, CDR1 GTSNPN and CDR2 SVGIG (reference sequence). For the CDR3, the DNA is TGTGCCTGGAGTGTAACGGGGGACACTGAAGCTTTCTTT. Translated, it gives CAWSVTGDTEAFF.

This clone appeared a single time. The chain recombines TRBV10-2 with TRBJ2-2; D might be TRBD2 (5 bases). The germline CDR1 and CDR2 sequences are WSHSY and SAAADI. The CDR3 has 15 residues. The ends were cut back, 7 bases at V and 1 base at J, with 13 bases in the middle. Written as DNA, the CDR3 is TGCGCCAGCACCTCACGGAGGCTGAACACCGGGGAGCTGTTTTTT. Its protein product is CASTSRRLNTGELFF.

V usage is TRBV7-8 and J usage is TRBJ2-3; 9 bases map to TRBD1. The CDR3 consists of 16 residues. The ends lost 2 bases at V and 6 bases at J; junction bases unmatched: 9. Germline V CDR1 and CDR2: SGHVS, FQNEAQ. The CDR3 bases are TGTGCCAGCAGCTTATTGCCCAGCGGGACAGGGGATACGCAGTATTTT. This translates into CASSLLPSGTGDTQYF.

The chain is built from TRBV5-1 and TRBJ1-1; tentatively, D is TRBD1 (5 bases). Trimming shortened V by 5 bases and J by 7 bases, and 12 bases separated the two germline ends. This CDR3 is 12 amino acids long. Germline V lookup: CDR1 SGHRS, CDR2 YFSETQ. The chain's CDR3 is CASRKIDSEAFF. CDR3 sequence (DNA): TGCGCCAGCAGAAAAATAGACAGTGAAGCTTTCTTT.

In the case of this clone: At one of its ends the junction is not consistent with the germline gene, which may arise from a read error. The DNA for the CDR3 is TGTGCCAGTAGTATAAATACAGGGTACGAGCAGTGCTTC. This sequence encodes CASSINTGYEQCF. V and J are TRBV19 and TRBJ2-7; the D gene is possibly TRBD1 (6 bases). CDR3 length equals 13 residues. Germline CDR1 LNHDA, CDR2 SQIVND (reference sequence).

CDR3 sequence reads: CASSVTTGNTIYF. The CDR3 DNA reads as TGCGCCAGCAGCGTAACAACTGGAAACACCATATATTTT. V is TRBV4-1 and J is TRBJ1-3; D is undetermined. CDR3 length: 13 residues. CDR1 is MGHRA, CDR2 YSYEKL, per germline. The V gene lost 5 bases and the J gene lost 2 bases, with 7 bases spanning the gap.

The chain joins TRBV6-1 to TRBJ2-7; D may be TRBD1 (6 bases). The CDR3 contains 13 residues. The germline V and J ends were trimmed by 8 bases and 0 bases, with 11 bases remaining between them. In germline, CDR1 is MNHNS, CDR2 SASEGT. Here the CDR3 DNA reads TGTGCCAGCCTCGACAGGCTCTCCTACGAGCAGTACTTC. Encoded protein: CASLDRLSYEQYF.

V gene TRBV28 combines with J gene TRBJ1-5; D is possibly TRBD1 (5 bases). Germline V CDR1 and CDR2: MDHEN, SYDVKM. The CDR3 sequence is 12 residues long. V gave up 6 bases and J gave up 3 bases, with 6 bases separating them. The DNA for the CDR3 is TGTGCCAGCAGGACAGTCAATCAGCCCCAGCATTTT. It is translated as CASRTVNQPQHF. The variable domain in full, with the rest retrieved from reference TRBV28 and TRBJ1-5, is DVKVTQSSRYLVKRTGEKVFLECVQDMDHENMFWYRQDPGLGLRLIYFSYDVKMKEKGDIPEGYSVSREKKERFSLILESASTNQTSMYLCASRTVNQPQHFGDGTRLSIL.

The rearrangement uses TRBV18 and TRBJ2-7; 7 bases map to TRBD2. CDR1 is KGHSH and CDR2 is LQKENI in the germline V gene. CDR3 length: 13 residues. Trimming cost V 0 bases and J 6 bases; bases outside gene matches: 2. The CDR3 here is CASSPPGGGEQYF. DNA for the CDR3: TGTGCCAGCTCACCACCGGGCGGGGGCGAGCAGTACTTC.

The gene calls are TRBV7-8 and TRBJ2-1; D unclear. The germline CDR1 and CDR2 sequences are SGHVS and FQNEAQ. The CDR3 is 11 amino acids. V dropped 3 bases and J dropped 9 bases, with 6 bases sitting between them. CDR3 residues: CASSFRGEQFF. Written as DNA, the CDR3 is TGTGCCAGCAGCTTCCGAGGTGAGCAGTTCTTC.

The gene calls are TRBV6-1 and TRBJ1-5; TRBD1 aligns across 7 bases. The J segment lost 3 bases and the V segment lost 8 bases, leaving 7 bases of the junction unmatched. The CDR3 loop spans 14 amino acids. The germline gives CDR1 MNHNS, CDR2 SASEGT. CDR3 in amino acids: CASRQGTYNQPQHF. The CDR3 nucleotides read TGTGCCAGCCGACAGGGCACATACAATCAGCCCCAGCATTTT.

The V gene is TRBV2, the J gene TRBJ1-2, with 12 positions matching TRBD1. This CDR3 is built from 15 residues. CDR1 is SNHLY and CDR2 is FYNNEI in the germline V gene. The V and J ends lost 9 bases and 5 bases, in that order; junction bases with no gene match: 10. The CDR3 region has the DNA TGTGCCAGTCCCCGGGACAGGGGGCTTGAGTATGGCTACACCTTC. Its translation is CASPRDRGLEYGYTF.

This clone has a handful of counts. The V call is TRBV9, the J call TRBJ2-2, with D possibly being TRBD2 (7 bases). Germline assignment: CDR1 SGDLS and CDR2 YYNGEE. CDR3 size: 17 residues. Trimming shortened V by 5 bases and J by 1 base, and 18 bases separated the two germline ends. This chain's CDR3 is CASSRGAVKRNTGELFF. The CDR3 DNA is TGTGCCAGCAGTCGGGGGGCCGTCAAAAGGAACACCGGGGAGCTGTTTTTT. The variable domain in full, completed from reference TRBV9 and TRBJ2-2, reads DSGVTQTPKHLITATGQRVTLRCSPRSGDLSVYWYQQSLDQGLQFLIQYYNGEERAKGNILERFSAQQFPDLHSELNLSSLELGDSALYFCASSRGAVKRNTGELFFGEGSRLTVL.

V usage is TRBV7-8 and J usage is TRBJ1-1; 7 bases match TRBD1. J was trimmed by 5 bases and V by 3 bases; bases with no gene match: 6. In germline, CDR1 is SGHVS, CDR2 FQNEAQ. The CDR3 length is 14 residues. The CDR3 sequence is CASSFSSGGTEAFF. DNA for the CDR3: TGTGCCAGCAGCTTTTCTTCAGGGGGGACTGAAGCTTTCTTT.

The rearrangement joins TRBV5-5 to TRBJ2-7; D is ambiguous. V was shortened by 2 bases and J by 1 base, with 10 bases between the two germline ends. In germline, CDR1 is SGHKS, CDR2 YYEKEE (reference sequence). The CDR3 is made up of 14 amino acids. In DNA form, the CDR3 reads TGTGCCAGCAGCTTTGCGGAAGGTTCCTACGAGCAGTACTTC. Residues: CASSFAEGSYEQYF.

Here the CDR3 reads CASRGGSGRNEQFF. The DNA of the CDR3 is TGCGCCAGCAGAGGTGGTAGCGGGAGGAATGAGCAGTTCTTC. The chain has TRBV5-1 and TRBJ2-1; 10 bases line up with TRBD2. The germline V gene has CDR1 SGHRS and CDR2 YFSETQ. The CDR3 contains 14 residues. The trim removed 5 bases at V and 7 bases at J, leaving 6 bases unmatched.

This clone is deemed medium-sized (0.01 to 0.1%). The V call is TRBV30, the J call TRBJ2-1, with TRBD2 matching 7 bases. CDR1 and CDR2 (germline): GTSNPN, SVGIG (reference sequence). Trimming at V came to 0 bases and at J to 4 bases, leaving 3 bases not matched to a gene. The CDR3 has 14 residues. The CDR3 sequence: CAWSVLAEYNEQFF. In DNA, the CDR3 is TGTGCCTGGAGTGTCCTAGCGGAGTACAATGAGCAGTTCTTC.

The chain uses TRBV7-8 and TRBJ2-7; D is ambiguous. The CDR3 consists of 16 residues. Deletions cut 1 base from V and 4 bases from J, with 17 bases between. Germline CDR1 SGHVS, CDR2 FQNEAQ. CDR3 in amino acids: CASSLGAGSTFYEQYF. The DNA for the CDR3 is TGTGCCAGCAGCTTAGGTGCTGGCTCAACCTTTTACGAGCAGTACTTC.

J is TRBJ2-2 and V is TRBV18, with 9 bases aligning to TRBD1. V lost 6 bases to trimming and J lost 2 bases; unmatched junction nucleotides: 10. Germline V gives CDR1 KGHSH, CDR2 LQKENI. This CDR3 region has 17 residues. In DNA form, the CDR3 reads TGTGCCAGCTCGATGGATCCGGGACAGGGTAACACCGGGGAGCTGTTTTTT. Translated, it gives CASSMDPGQGNTGELFF.

The gene calls are TRBV27 and TRBJ2-1; the D is unclear. Germline V CDR1 and CDR2: MNHEY, SMNVEV (reference sequence). This CDR3 is 13 amino acids long. The V gene lost 5 bases and the J gene lost 2 bases, with 7 bases spanning the gap. The CDR3 reads CASSPLTYNEQFF. CDR3 DNA sequence: TGTGCCAGCAGTCCTTTAACCTACAATGAGCAGTTCTTC.

The chain joins TRBV5-1 to TRBJ1-2, with unresolved D. The CDR3 extends over 14 amino acids. CDR1 and CDR2 (germline): SGHRS, YFSETQ. With 4 bases removed from V and 8 bases from J, the gap between germline ends came to 18 bases. The CDR3 nucleotides read TGCGCCAGCAGCCCGGTCCCTATCCTTGCGGGCTACACCTTC. Translated, it gives CASSPVPILAGYTF.